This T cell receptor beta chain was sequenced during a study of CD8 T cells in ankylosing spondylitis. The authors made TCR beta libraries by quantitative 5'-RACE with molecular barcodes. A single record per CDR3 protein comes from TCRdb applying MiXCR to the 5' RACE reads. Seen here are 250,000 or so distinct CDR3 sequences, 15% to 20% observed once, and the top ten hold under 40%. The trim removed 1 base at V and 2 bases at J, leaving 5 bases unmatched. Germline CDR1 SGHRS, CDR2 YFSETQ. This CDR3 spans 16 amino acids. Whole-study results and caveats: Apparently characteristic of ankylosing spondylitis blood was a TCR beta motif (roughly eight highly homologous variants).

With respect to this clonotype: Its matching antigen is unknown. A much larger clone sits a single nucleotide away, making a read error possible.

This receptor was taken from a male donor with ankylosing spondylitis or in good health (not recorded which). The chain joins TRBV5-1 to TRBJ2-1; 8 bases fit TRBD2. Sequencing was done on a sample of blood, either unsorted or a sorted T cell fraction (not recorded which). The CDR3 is CASSLHRREAYNEQFF. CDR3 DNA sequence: TGCGCCAGCAGCTTGCACAGGCGGGAGGCCTACAATGAGCAGTTCTTC.